This T cell receptor beta chain was recovered during a study of T cell responses to AZD1222 COVID-19 vaccine listed by TCRdb under 2021. Study-level background: AZD1222 recipients with second doses at about 4 weeks or about 12 weeks were pooled, because spike-specific TCR depth and breadth did not differ between schedules. A total of more than 230 trial participants underwent TCR sequencing, of whom roughly 210 had received two doses of AZD1222 and roughly 26 had received two doses of the MenACWY control vaccine. Enrollment into the trials was organized by age into subgroups of 18-55, 56-69 and 70-plus years, and those subgroups contained roughly 160, 29 and 62 TCR-sequenced participants, respectively.

Explained via the paper, the time point label denotes: baseline before first vaccination. Samples from vaccinated people were obtained from the UK trials COV001 and COV002, which included a single-blind randomized controlled phase 2/3 trial of AZD1222 (ChAdOx1 nCoV-19) in healthy adults. For TCRbeta chain sequencing, PBMC samples from trial participants were taken at day 0 and at day 28 after the second dose. The CDR3 goes from the cysteine to the phenylalanine over 16 residues. Of the read, only the CDR3 DNA is kept; its 48 bases are in frame from base 1. V has 4 bases trimmed and J has 7 bases trimmed; junction bases matching no gene number 14. The CDR1 and CDR2 encoded by the germline V gene are LGHNA and YSLEER. Overall results and qualifications from the work: Because no samples from the day 14 peak response were available, repertoires could be characterized only after the peak T cell response. Reportedly, almost half of the unique spike-specific TCRs recognized epitopes lying outside the regions that are mutated in the B.1.351 and B.1.1.7 variants. In the small 56-69-year group, the increase in depth fell short of significance, most likely because of low power. The vaccine-associated CD4 TCRs covered the entire spike protein, and the dominant responses fell in regions 160-218 and 743-854. Spike-specific TCR breadth and depth rose significantly after two AZD1222 doses compared with day 0 and with MenACWY recipients. Conclusions about previously exposed vaccinees were limited because only 5 or 6 AZD1222 recipients were SARS-CoV-2 seropositive at baseline. Participants were mostly white British and included more females than males, and it was suggested by the authors that clonal diversity may have been underestimated.

The CDR3 regions of human TCRbeta chains were subjected to immunosequencing. As for the original processing: Repertoire TCRs were checked for matches against a reference library of SARS-CoV-2-specific TCRs that had been generated using the MIRA antigen-specificity platform. Breadth was defined as the fraction of unique TCRs that were SARS-CoV-2-associated. Depth was defined as the fraction of total T cells that were SARS-CoV-2-associated. Each spike-specific TCR was assigned to its reactive spike region and to a CD4 or CD8 class using the MIRA data. Log10-transformed breadth and depth values were compared by one-way ANOVA with Sidak's multiple comparisons tests. Entries here come from immuneACCESS through TCRdb and include only in-frame sequences with V and J called. Some clones fail to appear in such tables; in the studies checked, an unresolved V gene covers under half of the shortfall, and the cause of the remainder is unknown. D and trimming were read from the DNA, whereas the V and J calls and clone size are those reported in that table. The sample profile shows approximately 150,000 clones; 90% of them were found once. About 3% of the sample lies in the top ten.

This clone was recorded a few times. Its antigen is unknown. No per-base quality is available; no much larger clone lies one base away. The source is an adult in good health. Rearrangement joined TRBV4-3 to TRBJ1-2, with 8 middle bases fitting TRBD1. The sample was peripheral blood, taken on day 0 of AZD1222 vaccination. The CDR3 protein: CASSLRQGPGLSGYTF. The DNA is as follows: TGCGCCAGCAGCCTAAGACAGGGGCCAGGACTTAGTGGCTACACCTTC.